This T cell receptor beta chain stems from a study of T cells after yellow fever vaccination. Study-level findings and limits: Abundant clonotypes from the bulk population could have been carried over as contaminants into FACS-sorted repertoires. Though weaker, the secondary response peaked faster, on day 5 versus 15. Clonotypes found in both CD4 and CD8 compartments made up a small share.

V lost 3 bases, J lost 0 bases, and 9 bases lay in between. From germline, CDR1 is SNHLY and CDR2 FYNNEI. The CDR3 runs 15 residues. This clonotype was detected many times. The antigen remains unidentified. By 5'RACE template switching, TCR cDNA was produced, with a universal primer site and UMIs added in the process. MiXCR, run by TCRdb on the 5' RACE reads, gives a single entry per CDR3 protein. The repertoire holds about 320,000 distinct CDR3 sequences, with around 13% as singletons. The genes are TRBV2 and TRBJ2-1; D not resolved. This clonotype was obtained from a young man who received the YFV17D yellow fever vaccine. The material sequenced was CD4+ T cells sorted from PBMCs, taken 15 days after the yellow fever booster vaccination. The CDR3 reads CASSEARSSYNEQFF. As DNA, the CDR3 is TGTGCCAGCAGTGAGGCCAGGAGCTCCTACAATGAGCAGTTCTTC.